A selection of T cell receptor beta chains follows, all from one sample in a study of blood T cell repertoires in COVID-19. TCRdb keeps only in-frame clones here, not all; method: immunoSEQ multiplex PCR. This sample has about 370,000 clones, with 80% to 90% found just once. The sequencing input was PBMCs or T cells enriched from blood (not recorded which). The receptors were gathered from a young man who had recovered from COVID-19. The CDR3 runs from the conserved cysteine through the conserved F or W. D genes are given only for firm matches. The size of a clone is reported for some rows only, either as once, few or many, or as a class for expanded clones.

v_gene	abundance	j_gene	d_gene	CDR3aa	CDR3nt
TRBV13	.	TRBJ2-3	.	CASTLVRGDTQYF	TGTGCCAGCACCTTGGTAAGGGGGGATACGCAGTATTTT
TRBV27	.	TRBJ1-6	TRBD1	CASSSGTGDSPLHF	TGTGCCAGCAGTTCCGGGACAGGTGATTCACCCCTCCACTTT
TRBV28	.	TRBJ1-1	.	CASSTMAGRSFF	TGTGCCAGCAGCACTATGGCAGGGCGGTCTTTCTTT
TRBV28	once	TRBJ1-4	TRBD1	CASSPHGTGWEKLFF	TGTGCCAGCAGTCCCCACGGGACAGGGTGGGAAAAACTGTTTTTT
TRBV20-1	.	TRBJ2-1	TRBD2	CSASSPSGGRYNEQFF	TGCAGTGCTAGTTCCCCTAGCGGGGGGCGTTACAATGAGCAGTTCTTC
TRBV20-1	.	TRBJ2-1	TRBD1	CSALRGNEQFF	TGCAGCGCCCTCAGGGGGAATGAGCAGTTCTTC
TRBV6-5	once	TRBJ1-2	TRBD1	CASFTGVYGYTF	TGTGCCAGCTTTACAGGGGTCTATGGCTACACCTTC
TRBV2	.	TRBJ1-6	TRBD1	CASSRDRNSPLHF	TGTGCCAGCAGTCGGGACAGAAATTCACCCCTCCACTTT
TRBV19	few	TRBJ2-2	.	CASSTRGPNTGELFF	TGTGCCAGTAGTACCAGGGGTCCGAACACCGGGGAGCTGTTTTTT
TRBV6-5	.	TRBJ1-1	TRBD1	CASRRTGSGDTEAFF	TGTGCCAGCAGAAGGACAGGGTCGGGCGACACTGAAGCTTTCTTT
TRBV9	.	TRBJ2-1	TRBD2	CASSTAGGPYNEQFF	TGTGCCAGCAGCACCGCGGGGGGGCCGTACAATGAGCAGTTCTTC
TRBV11-3	.	TRBJ2-2	TRBD1	CASSSPSGTGSTGELFF	TGTGCCAGCAGTTCACCTTCCGGGACAGGGTCCACCGGGGAGCTGTTTTTT
TRBV29-1	.	TRBJ2-3	.	CSVETEGGRTDTQYF	TGCAGCGTTGAGACAGAGGGGGGGCGCACAGATACGCAGTATTTT
TRBV19	.	TRBJ2-1	TRBD1	CASTHTTQRQGQGPPYNEQFF	TGTGCCAGTACCCACACAACCCAACGACAGGGGCAGGGCCCCCCATACAATGAGCAGTTCTTC
TRBV7-9	.	TRBJ1-2	TRBD1	CASSSPGQGAWGYTF	TGTGCCAGCAGCTCTCCGGGACAGGGGGCGTGGGGCTACACCTTC
TRBV6-1	.	TRBJ2-3	TRBD1	CASSEAVLPGGADTQYF	TGTGCCAGCAGTGAAGCGGTACTACCAGGGGGAGCAGATACGCAGTATTTT
TRBV29-1	.	TRBJ2-3	.	CSVLLEAAQYF	TGCAGCGTCTTACTTGAGGCGGCGCAGTATTTT
TRBV10-3	.	TRBJ2-2	.	CAISEGVNTGELFF	TGTGCCATCAGTGAGGGAGTGAACACCGGGGAGCTGTTTTTT
TRBV7-8	.	TRBJ1-5	.	CASSYGGQGRWQPQHF	TGTGCCAGCAGCTACGGTGGGCAGGGTCGCTGGCAGCCCCAGCATTTT
TRBV27	.	TRBJ1-1	TRBD1	CASSTPGRGLVNTEAFF	TGTGCCAGCAGTACCCCCGGCAGGGGGCTTGTGAACACTGAAGCTTTCTTT